This record concerns one TCR beta chain sequence. The protocol was immunoSEQ multiplex PCR, while the TCRdb copy is restricted to in-frame clones and leaves out a portion. Among about 1 million clones listed, around 75% were seen once. The data originate from a study of shared clonotypes between healthy human individuals. V shed 5 bases, J shed 3 bases, and the junction held 22 bases outside the gene matches. The V gene's germline CDR1 is ENHRY and CDR2 SYGVKD. The CDR3 is made up of 20 amino acids. The specimen sequenced was memory CD4+ T cells sorted from blood. Subset of the sample: CD45RA-negative fraction. This receptor was taken from a man between 18 and 29 years old in good health. The rearrangement uses TRBV10-3 and TRBJ1-1; 9 nucleotides match TRBD1. CDR3 in amino acids: CAISPRGQGTRRGFYTEAFF. CDR3 coding DNA: TGTGCCATCAGTCCCCGAGGACAGGGGACCAGGCGGGGGTTTTACACTGAAGCTTTCTTT.